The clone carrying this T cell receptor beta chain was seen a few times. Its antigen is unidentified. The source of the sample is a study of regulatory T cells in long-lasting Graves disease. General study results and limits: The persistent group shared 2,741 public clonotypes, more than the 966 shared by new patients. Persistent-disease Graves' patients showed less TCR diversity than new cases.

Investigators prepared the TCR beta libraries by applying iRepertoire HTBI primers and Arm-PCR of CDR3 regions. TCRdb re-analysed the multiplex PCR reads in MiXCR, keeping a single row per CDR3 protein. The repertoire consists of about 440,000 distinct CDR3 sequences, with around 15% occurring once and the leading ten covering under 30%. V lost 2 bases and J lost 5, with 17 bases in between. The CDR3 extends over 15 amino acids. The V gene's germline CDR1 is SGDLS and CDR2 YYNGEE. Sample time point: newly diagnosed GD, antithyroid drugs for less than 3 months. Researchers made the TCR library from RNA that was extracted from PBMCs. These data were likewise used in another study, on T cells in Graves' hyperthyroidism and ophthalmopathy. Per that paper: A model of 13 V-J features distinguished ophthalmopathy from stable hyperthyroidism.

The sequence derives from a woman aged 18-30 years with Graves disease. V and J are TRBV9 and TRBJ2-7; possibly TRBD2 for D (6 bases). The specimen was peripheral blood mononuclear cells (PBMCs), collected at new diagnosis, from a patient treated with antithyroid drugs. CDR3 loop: CASSVAAGLRNEQYF. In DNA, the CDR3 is TGTGCCAGCAGCGTGGCGGCGGGGTTGAGAAACGAGCAGTACTTC.